In this sample, the clone carrying this T cell receptor (beta chain) turned up many times. By definition, stable hyperthyroidism involved no ophthalmopathy within 18 months of follow-up. The data derive from a study of Graves' ophthalmopathy and Graves' hyperthyroidism. CDR1 and CDR2 from the germline V gene are MNHEY and SVGAGI. The CDR3 is made up of 15 amino acids. Germline trimming cut 2 bases from V and 7 bases from J; bases unmatched to any gene: 10. Transcripts of RNA were the source for amplifying TCR beta CDR3 regions. HTBI primers were used in a first-round RT-PCR, which preceded a second-round multiplex PCR. MiXCR, run by TCRdb on the multiplex PCR reads, gives a single entry per CDR3 protein. Among hundreds of thousands of distinct CDR3 sequences listed, about 20% were seen once.

The TCR sequence derives from a woman aged 18-29 years with stable Graves' hyperthyroidism. Some clones in this sample may be carry-over from other donors' samples. The sample comprised peripheral blood. The rearrangement joins TRBV6-5 to TRBJ2-7; 8 nucleotides line up with TRBD1. CDR3 protein: CASSYSQGAIEEQYF. In DNA form, the CDR3 reads TGTGCCAGCAGTTACAGTCAGGGGGCAATTGAGGAGCAGTACTTC.